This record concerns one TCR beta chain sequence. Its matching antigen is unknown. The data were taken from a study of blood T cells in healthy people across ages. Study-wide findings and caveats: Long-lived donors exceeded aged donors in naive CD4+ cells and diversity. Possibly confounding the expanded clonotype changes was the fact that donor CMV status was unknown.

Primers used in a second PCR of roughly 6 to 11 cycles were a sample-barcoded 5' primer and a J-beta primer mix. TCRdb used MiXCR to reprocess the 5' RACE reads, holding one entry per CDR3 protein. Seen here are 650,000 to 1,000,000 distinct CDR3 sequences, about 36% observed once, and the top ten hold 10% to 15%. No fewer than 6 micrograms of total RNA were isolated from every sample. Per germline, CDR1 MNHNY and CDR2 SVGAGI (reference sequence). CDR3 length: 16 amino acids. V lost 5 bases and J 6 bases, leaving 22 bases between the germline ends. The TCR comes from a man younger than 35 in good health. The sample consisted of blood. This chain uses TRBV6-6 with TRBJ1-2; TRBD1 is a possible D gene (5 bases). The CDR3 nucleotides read TGTGCCAGCAGTACGGGGGACGGACAACGGGGTAATGGCTACACCTTC. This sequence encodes CASSTGDGQRGNGYTF.